The 22 T cell receptor beta chains in this list originate from one sample, sequenced in a study of T cell responses to AZD1222 COVID-19 vaccine. Using immunoSEQ multiplex PCR, the repertoire was profiled, and TCRdb retains in-frame clones only, with some absent. The table lists about 120,000 clones, 70% to 90% of them singletons. The sample here was peripheral blood, taken on day 0 of MenACWY control vaccination. Source of these receptors: an adult in good health.

In DNA, the CDR3 is TGTGCCACTAGACAGGGACGAAATTCACCCCTCCACTTT. As protein: CATRQGRNSPLHF. This chain links TRBV5-8 with TRBJ1-6, with 7 positions matching TRBD1. This CDR3 comprises 13 residues. V was pared by 9 bases and J by 7 bases, with 7 bases of the junction left unmatched. CDR1 and CDR2 from the germline V gene are SGHTS and YDEGEE.

This clone has only one observation. The chain has TRBV11-2 and TRBJ1-2, with 7 bases aligning to TRBD1. Germline lookup yields CDR1 SGHAT and CDR2 FQNNGV. V was pared by 5 bases and J by 6 bases, with 15 bases of the junction left unmatched. The CDR3 is 16 residues long. CDR3 protein: CASSRFPRGQFHGYTF. CDR3 DNA sequence: TGTGCCAGCAGCCGATTCCCCCGGGGACAGTTTCATGGCTACACCTTC.

The V call is TRBV4-2, the J call TRBJ2-3; the match to TRBD2 covers 10 bases. The germline V gene has CDR1 LGHNA and CDR2 YNFKEQ. The CDR3 consists of 18 residues. The junction had 10 bases not matched to a gene; V was cut back by 4 bases and J by 0 bases. CDR3 in DNA: TGTGCCAGCAGCCTACGACGGACTAGCGGCCTGAGCACAGATACGCAGTATTTT. Protein: CASSLRRTSGLSTDTQYF.

The chain combines TRBV28 with TRBJ2-5, with a weak D call TRBD2 (6 bases). Trimming shortened V by 3 bases and J by 5 bases, and 16 bases separated the two germline ends. The length of the CDR3 is 15 residues. Germline CDR1 is MDHEN and CDR2 is SYDVKM. CDR3 bases: TGTGCCAGCAGTTTCTATGCTCATGGGGGGGAGACCCAGTACTTC. Translated, it gives CASSFYAHGGETQYF.

This chain connects TRBV28 to TRBJ2-7, with D perhaps matching TRBD1 (6 bases). This CDR3 is built from 13 residues. Trimming removed 8 bases at V and 1 base at J, with 12 bases between. In germline, CDR1 is MDHEN, CDR2 SYDVKM. Written as DNA, the CDR3 is TGTGCCAGCGGAACCGGGACATCCTACGAGCAGTACTTC. This gives the protein CASGTGTSYEQYF.

This clone turned up a few times. The genes are TRBV2 and TRBJ1-5, with D possibly TRBD1 on 5 matching bases. Trimming took off 2 bases at V and 3 bases at J, with 11 bases between the two ends. The CDR3 consists of 15 residues. Germline lookup yields CDR1 SNHLY and CDR2 FYNNEI. The CDR3 sequence: CASSELRGHNQPQHF. CDR3 coding DNA: TGTGCCAGCAGTGAACTTCGAGGACACAATCAGCCCCAGCATTTT.

The V and J genes are TRBV7-8 and TRBJ1-1, with 8 bases fitting TRBD1. The junction had 12 bases not matched to a gene; V was cut back by 5 bases and J by 1 base. CDR1 SGHVS and CDR2 FQNEAQ come from the germline V gene. This CDR3 has 17 amino acids. The CDR3 is CASSPVRWDRSNTEAFF. The CDR3 DNA is TGTGCCAGCAGCCCTGTCAGGTGGGACAGGTCGAACACTGAAGCTTTCTTT. The complete variable domain, with remaining parts taken from reference TRBV7-8 and TRBJ1-1, reads GAGVSQSPRYKVAKRGQDVALRCDPISGHVSLFWYQQALGQGPEFLTYFQNEAQLDKSGLPSDRFFAERPEGSVSTLKIQRTQQEDSAVYLCASSPVRWDRSNTEAFFGQGTRLTVV.

The sample holds one count of this clone. The chain couples TRBV9 to TRBJ1-2; weak D call: TRBD1 (5 bases). V lost 3 bases to trimming and J lost 8 bases, with 17 bases between them. Germline loops: CDR1 SGDLS, CDR2 YYNGEE. The CDR3 is 14 residues long. Here the CDR3 reads CASSAQLAGGGYTF. In nucleotides, the CDR3 is TGTGCCAGCAGCGCGCAACTAGCTGGGGGAGGCTACACCTTC.

CDR3 bases: TGTGCCAGCAGCTCCGACCTGACAGGGGTTGACTATGGCTACACCTTC. It encodes CASSSDLTGVDYGYTF. The chain joins TRBV5-4 to TRBJ1-2; 8 bases fit TRBD1. CDR1 and CDR2 (germline): SGHNT, YYREEE (reference sequence). V lost 3 bases to trimming and J lost 3 bases; unmatched junction nucleotides: 10. This CDR3 is built from 16 residues.

The chain recombines TRBV5-8 with TRBJ1-4; D may be TRBD1 (5 bases). V was trimmed by 4 bases and J by 4 bases, leaving 17 bases between them. Germline values: CDR1 SGHTS, CDR2 YDEGEE. The CDR3 length is 16 residues. The CDR3 region has the DNA TGTGCCAGCAGCCCGCTCCAGCGGGACGTTAATGAAAAACTGTTTTTT. Protein: CASSPLQRDVNEKLFF.

The V and J genes are TRBV6-5 and TRBJ1-1; TRBD1 might be the D (5 bases). Germline CDR1 and CDR2: MNHEY and SVGAGI. V was shortened by 6 bases and J by 4 bases, with 15 bases between the two germline ends. This CDR3 region has 14 residues. The CDR3 region has the DNA TGTGCCAGCAGAAAGGGGTGGGTAGGCACTGAAGCTTTCTTT. This gives the protein CASRKGWVGTEAFF.

The J gene is TRBJ1-1, the V gene TRBV12-3 or TRBV12-4; D unclear. The length of the CDR3 is 12 residues. V was cut by 7 bases and J by 0 bases, with 6 bases left in between. The CDR3 nucleotides are TGTGCCAGCACTTACCTGAACACTGAAGCTTTCTTT. This encodes CASTYLNTEAFF.

This sequence joins TRBV6-5 and TRBJ2-1; a weak D match, TRBD2 (7 bases). CDR1 and CDR2 from the germline V gene are MNHEY and SVGAGI. This CDR3 has 16 residues. V gave up 0 bases and J gave up 4 bases, with 13 bases separating them. In DNA form, the CDR3 reads TGTGCCAGCAGTTACTCCGCCGGGGGGCTGTACAATGAGCAGTTCTTC. Its translation is CASSYSAGGLYNEQFF.

In this sample, this clone turned up a few times. This chain joins TRBV15 and TRBJ2-5; tentatively, D is TRBD2 (6 bases). The CDR3 is 15 amino acids. V lost 1 base and J lost 10, with 19 bases in between. Germline-derived CDR1 and CDR2 are LNHNV and YYDKDF (reference sequence). The CDR3 DNA reads TGTGCCACCAGCAGAGGCTGGGGGGAAAATGGGATCCAGTACTTC. Amino acid sequence: CATSRGWGENGIQYF.

The rearrangement links TRBV28 to TRBJ1-6; no clear D gene. CDR1 and CDR2 (germline): MDHEN, SYDVKM. This CDR3 contains 15 residues. V was clipped by 2 bases and J by 2 bases, with 7 bases between them. In DNA form, the CDR3 reads TGTGCCAGCAGTTTAGTTACAGCCTATAATTCACCCCTCCACTTT. This sequence encodes CASSLVTAYNSPLHF. Variable domain in full (rest from reference TRBV28 and TRBJ1-6): DVKVTQSSRYLVKRTGEKVFLECVQDMDHENMFWYRQDPGLGLRLIYFSYDVKMKEKGDIPEGYSVSREKKERFSLILESASTNQTSMYLCASSLVTAYNSPLHFGNGTRLTVT.

This rearrangement joins TRBV28 to TRBJ1-3; possible D gene TRBD1, 5 bases. This CDR3 is 16 amino acids long. V was clipped by 6 bases and J by 0 bases, with 15 bases between them. CDR1 and CDR2 (germline): MDHEN, SYDVKM. The CDR3 region has the DNA TGTGCCAGCAGCTTCAACAGGTTTAGCTCTGGAAACACCATATATTTT. Amino acids: CASSFNRFSSGNTIYF.

The chain couples TRBV12-3 or TRBV12-4 to TRBJ1-1, with D hard to call. The CDR3 runs 13 residues. Trimming pared 3 bases from V and 6 bases from J, leaving 11 bases between. Here the CDR3 reads CASSFGRMPEAFF. The CDR3 region has the DNA TGTGCCAGCAGTTTCGGCAGGATGCCTGAAGCTTTCTTT.

V and J are TRBV5-6 and TRBJ1-1, with D unclear. The germline V and J ends were trimmed by 0 bases and 1 base, with 7 bases remaining between them. CDR1 and CDR2 from the germline V gene are SGHDT and YYEEEE. The CDR3 loop spans 14 amino acids. Here the CDR3 DNA reads TGTGCCAGCAGCTTGGGACAAAAGAACACTGAAGCTTTCTTT. The encoded protein is CASSLGQKNTEAFF.

In nucleotides, the CDR3 is TGTGCCAGCAGCCGCGGACTATCTACCTCTGGGGCCAACGTCCTGACTTTC. Translated, it gives CASSRGLSTSGANVLTF. The chain links TRBV4-2 to TRBJ2-6; D might be TRBD2 (6 bases). CDR1 is LGHNA, CDR2 YNFKEQ, per germline. The germline V and J ends were trimmed by 4 bases and 0 bases, with 13 bases remaining between them. This CDR3 region has 17 residues.

By frequency in the sample, this clone is medium-sized. V gene TRBV6-5 combines with J gene TRBJ1-2; D unclear. V lost 0 bases and J 5 bases, leaving 10 bases between the germline ends. CDR1 and CDR2 from the germline V gene are MNHEY and SVGAGI. CDR3 length: 14 residues. The CDR3 DNA reads as TGTGCCAGCAGTTACTCGTCAGGCGAATATGGCTACACCTTC. Translated, it gives CASSYSSGEYGYTF.

This CDR3 is CAVEVNSGNTIYF. The DNA of the CDR3 is TGTGCCGTCGAGGTGAACTCTGGAAACACCATATATTTT. The V and J genes are TRBV2 and TRBJ1-3; D remains unclear. Trimming shortened V by 11 bases and J by 0 bases, and 11 bases separated the two germline ends. This CDR3 region has 13 residues. Germline CDR1 is SNHLY and CDR2 is FYNNEI.

The chain uses TRBV15 and TRBJ2-3; TRBD2 agrees at 11 bases. Germline V gene data show CDR1 as LNHNV and CDR2 as YYDKDF (reference sequence). The CDR3 runs to 16 residues. Unmatched junction bases numbered 6, after V lost 3 bases and J lost 4 bases. The CDR3 coding sequence is TGTGCCACCAGCAGCTTAGCGGGGGGGCCCTCAGATACGCAGTATTTT. Amino acids: CATSSLAGGPSDTQYF.